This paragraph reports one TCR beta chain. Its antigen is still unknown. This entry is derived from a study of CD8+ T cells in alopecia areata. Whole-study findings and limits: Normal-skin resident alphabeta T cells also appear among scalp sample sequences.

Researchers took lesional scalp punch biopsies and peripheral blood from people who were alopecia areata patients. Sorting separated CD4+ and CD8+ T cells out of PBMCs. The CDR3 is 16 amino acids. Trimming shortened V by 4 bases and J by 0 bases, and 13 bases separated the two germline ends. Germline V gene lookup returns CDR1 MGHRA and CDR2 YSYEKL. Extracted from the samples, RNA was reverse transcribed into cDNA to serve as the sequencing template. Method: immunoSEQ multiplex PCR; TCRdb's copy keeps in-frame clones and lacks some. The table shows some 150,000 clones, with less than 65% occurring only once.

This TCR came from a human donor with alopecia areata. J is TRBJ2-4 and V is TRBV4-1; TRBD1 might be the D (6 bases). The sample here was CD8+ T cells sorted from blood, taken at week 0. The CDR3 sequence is CASSLAGQLAKNIQYF. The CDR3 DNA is TGCGCCAGCAGCCTTGCCGGACAGCTAGCCAAAAACATTCAGTACTTC.